The present entry profiles one T cell receptor (beta chain) with its context. The antigen remains unidentified. The repertoire was sequenced with immunoSEQ multiplex PCR; TCRdb's copy has only in-frame clones and lacks some. The sample shows around 69,000 clones, roughly 90% of them seen only once. The record originates from a study of T cells in localized non-small cell lung cancer. Germline V gives CDR1 SQVTM, CDR2 ANQGSEA. The CDR3 runs to 12 residues. J gave up 11 bases and V 1 base, and 7 bases lay outside the gene matches. Study-level points and caveats: Uninvolved nearby lung showed the greatest T cell clonality, exceeding that found in tumor. A median approximately 57 of the top 100 tumor clones appeared in adjacent lung.

This sample comprised peripheral blood, obtained before any cancer treatment. The chain employs TRBV29-1 and TRBJ2-7, with 8 bases matching TRBD1. The sequence derives from a woman aged 40-69 years with stage I lung adenocarcinoma. The CDR3 region is CSVEALGQGEYF. CDR3 nucleotide sequence: TGCAGCGTTGAAGCCCTCGGACAGGGAGAGTACTTC.